This is a list of T cell receptor beta chains from one sample in a study of T-cell memory formation after mild COVID-19. MiXCR, applied by TCRdb to the 5' RACE reads, yields one record per CDR3 protein. The table shows nearly 40,000 distinct CDR3 sequences, with about 6.7% occurring only once. The sample comprised PBMCs or a T cell subset sorted from them (not recorded which). These receptors were obtained from an adult who had mild COVID-19 (a few samples of this study predate the infection). Cell type and time point are not known. The conserved cysteine and the conserved F or W are not part of the CDR3 here.

j_gene: TRBJ1-1
v_gene: TRBV6-1
CDR3aa: ASSGGQGFEAF

j_gene: TRBJ2-1
v_gene: TRBV5-4
CDR3aa: ASSSGLGLNEQF

j_gene: TRBJ2-5
v_gene: TRBV5-1
CDR3aa: ATRGEPTWVETQY

j_gene: TRBJ2-5
v_gene: TRBV4-1
CDR3aa: ASSQTAGTQGTQY

j_gene: TRBJ2-6
v_gene: TRBV20-1
CDR3aa: SAPQGSGANVLT

j_gene: TRBJ2-2
v_gene: TRBV27
CDR3aa: ASSLLGLAATGELF

j_gene: TRBJ2-1
v_gene: TRBV20-1
CDR3aa: SARRTGGMDEQF

j_gene: TRBJ1-1
v_gene: TRBV19
CDR3aa: ASNHVAGGISGTEAF

j_gene: TRBJ2-7
v_gene: TRBV12-3/TRBV12-4
CDR3aa: ASSPRTSGGEQY

j_gene: TRBJ1-1
v_gene: TRBV18
CDR3aa: ASSPKTGRAEAF

j_gene: TRBJ2-7
v_gene: TRBV5-1
CDR3aa: ASSFRGSYEQY

j_gene: TRBJ1-1
v_gene: TRBV7-7
CDR3aa: ASSPSTGANTEAF

j_gene: TRBJ2-4
v_gene: TRBV28
CDR3aa: ASSPGPTTVQY

j_gene: TRBJ2-3
v_gene: TRBV7-9
CDR3aa: ASRTGTSPGDTQY

j_gene: TRBJ2-1
v_gene: TRBV18
CDR3aa: ASSTGTSLYNEQF

j_gene: TRBJ2-4
v_gene: TRBV20-1
CDR3aa: SASGQGHIQY

j_gene: TRBJ2-5
v_gene: TRBV9
CDR3aa: ASSQHSTYQETQY

j_gene: TRBJ2-7
v_gene: TRBV7-9
CDR3aa: ASSLPSSYEQY

j_gene: TRBJ1-4
v_gene: TRBV6-6
CDR3aa: ASRTDGRTTNEKLF

j_gene: TRBJ2-5
v_gene: TRBV5-1
CDR3aa: ASSSFGTSGGAMETQY

j_gene: TRBJ1-3
v_gene: TRBV4-1
CDR3aa: ASSQVGAGGNTIY

j_gene: TRBJ2-1
v_gene: TRBV12-3/TRBV12-4
CDR3aa: ASSGDFGDEQF

j_gene: TRBJ1-3
v_gene: TRBV6-5
CDR3aa: ASSYNSGNTIY

j_gene: TRBJ1-2
v_gene: TRBV20-1
CDR3aa: SARVGGGNYGYT

j_gene: TRBJ2-2
v_gene: TRBV12-3/TRBV12-4
CDR3aa: ASSSAGYTGELF

j_gene: TRBJ2-1
v_gene: TRBV5-6
CDR3aa: ASSLAVARGASYNEQF

j_gene: TRBJ2-7
v_gene: TRBV27
CDR3aa: ASSLYRSLPYEQY

j_gene: TRBJ2-7
v_gene: TRBV20-1
CDR3aa: SATLDSYEQY

j_gene: TRBJ2-1
v_gene: TRBV4-2
CDR3aa: ASSQDWRGGTNEQF

j_gene: TRBJ2-1
v_gene: TRBV18
CDR3aa: ASSSGRSSYNEQF

j_gene: TRBJ1-5
v_gene: TRBV20-1
CDR3aa: SVWTGNNQPQH

j_gene: TRBJ2-2
v_gene: TRBV7-8
CDR3aa: ASSLAYQRGYTGELF

j_gene: TRBJ2-7
v_gene: TRBV14
CDR3aa: ASSPRGISYEQY

j_gene: TRBJ2-7
v_gene: TRBV20-1
CDR3aa: SARTKHEQY

j_gene: TRBJ2-3
v_gene: TRBV5-4
CDR3aa: ASSARTLPDTQY

j_gene: TRBJ2-2
v_gene: TRBV5-6
CDR3aa: ASSLGGRANTGELF

j_gene: TRBJ2-5
v_gene: TRBV28
CDR3aa: ASSLDTAGRY

j_gene: TRBJ2-7
v_gene: TRBV25-1
CDR3aa: ASSDSGQVPYEQY

j_gene: TRBJ2-5
v_gene: TRBV7-9
CDR3aa: ASSRGSSGRETQY

j_gene: TRBJ2-2
v_gene: TRBV7-9
CDR3aa: ASSRITGELF

j_gene: TRBJ2-1
v_gene: TRBV6-5
CDR3aa: ASRKKGVNEQF

j_gene: TRBJ2-2
v_gene: TRBV20-1
CDR3aa: SASNPSGGQKGELF

j_gene: TRBJ1-1
v_gene: TRBV20-1
CDR3aa: SVSPGGTEAF

j_gene: TRBJ1-5
v_gene: TRBV19
CDR3aa: ASNNRGNQPQH

j_gene: TRBJ2-3
v_gene: TRBV7-9
CDR3aa: ASSHDTQY

j_gene: TRBJ2-3
v_gene: TRBV5-5
CDR3aa: ASSLGQTGADTQY

j_gene: TRBJ2-7
v_gene: TRBV4-1
CDR3aa: ASSQDSTQGYEQY

j_gene: TRBJ2-1
v_gene: TRBV2
CDR3aa: ASSTNLSNEQF

j_gene: TRBJ2-6
v_gene: TRBV3-1
CDR3aa: ASSQDSGISGANVLT

j_gene: TRBJ1-2
v_gene: TRBV7-9
CDR3aa: ASSSFGGTGEARGYT